One and the same sample provided the 9 T cell receptor beta chains below, sequenced in a study of vaccination effects on CD4 cells after COVID-19. Following 10 days of culture, CD4+ T cells were isolated. Vaccine administered to participants consisted of two doses of either BNT162b2 or mRNA-1273. Profiling relied on immunoSEQ multiplex PCR, and the TCRdb table lists in-frame clones only, not all of them. The sample contains tens of thousands of clones, more than 60% of which appear only once. Their specific antigens are unknown. The sample here was CD4+ T cells from PBMCs cultured without peptide, taken after COVID-19 vaccination. The receptors were gathered from a human donor who received a COVID-19 vaccine.

The chain has TRBV29-1 and TRBJ1-3; D gene unclear. The V end was cut by 4 bases, the J end by 8 bases, with 21 bases between. Looked up from germline, CDR1 is SQVTM and CDR2 is ANQGSEA. This CDR3 has 15 amino acids. In DNA form, the CDR3 reads TGCAGCGTTGTTGGCCTTGGACGGTCCGGAGACACCATATATTTT. Its translation is CSVVGLGRSGDTIYF.

This chain connects TRBV29-1 to TRBJ1-1; D unclear. V was clipped by 3 bases and J by 1 base, with 9 bases between them. The CDR3 has 13 amino acids. Germline assignment: CDR1 SQVTM and CDR2 ANQGSEA. CDR3 in amino acids: CSVDGVWNTEAFF. DNA for the CDR3: TGCAGCGTTGACGGGGTTTGGAACACTGAAGCTTTCTTT. Supplemented by reference TRBV29-1 and TRBJ1-1, the full variable domain reads SAVISQKPSRDICQRGTSLTIQCQVDSQVTMMFWYRQQPGQSLTLIATANQGSEATYESGFVIDKFPISRPNLTFSTLTVSNMSPEDSSIYLCSVDGVWNTEAFFGQGTRLTVV.

The chain links TRBV18 to TRBJ1-2; TRBD1 is a possible D gene (6 bases). V was clipped by 5 bases and J by 8 bases, with 21 bases between them. Germline V gene data show CDR1 as KGHSH and CDR2 as LQKENI. CDR3 size: 15 residues. The CDR3, as DNA: TGTGCCAGCTCAACAAGTGTCCGGGACATTGGCGGCTACACCTTC. Translating gives CASSTSVRDIGGYTF.

The chain recombines TRBV24-1 with TRBJ2-3; the D call may be TRBD1 or TRBD2 (5 bases each). Trimming took off 3 bases at V and 10 bases at J, with 16 bases between the two ends. This CDR3 spans 14 amino acids. The V gene's germline CDR1 is KGHDR and CDR2 SFDVKD. The DNA of the CDR3 is TGTGCCACCAGTGATCCGTCTAGCCTAGGGGCGCAGTATTTT. Protein product: CATSDPSSLGAQYF.

The chain couples TRBV5-4 to TRBJ2-4; 10 bases fit TRBD1. Germline V CDR1 and CDR2: SGHNT, YYREEE (reference sequence). The junction had 10 bases not matched to a gene; V was cut back by 5 bases and J by 5 bases. This CDR3 has 16 amino acids. CDR3: CASRKGTGVYQNIQYF. CDR3 DNA: TGTGCCAGCAGGAAAGGGACAGGGGTTTACCAAAACATTCAGTACTTC. The whole variable domain, remainder taken from reference TRBV5-4 and TRBJ2-4, is ETGVTQSPTHLIKTRGQQVTLRCSSQSGHNTVSWYQQALGQGPQFIFQYYREEENGRGNFPPRFSGLQFPNYSSELNVNALELDDSALYLCASRKGTGVYQNIQYFGAGTRLSVL.

CDR3 nucleotide sequence: TGCGCCAGCAGCCCTAACCTCGGACAGCAGGCAGCTTTCTTT. It is translated as CASSPNLGQQAAFF. The rearrangement joins TRBV5-1 to TRBJ1-1; D is possibly TRBD1 (6 bases). This CDR3 has 14 residues. The V and J ends lost 4 bases and 10 bases respectively, with 20 bases between them. CDR1 SGHRS and CDR2 YFSETQ come from the germline V gene. Complete variable domain (other parts from reference TRBV5-1 and TRBJ1-1): KAGVTQTPRYLIKTRGQQVTLSCSPISGHRSVSWYQQTPGQGLQFLFEYFSETQRNKGNFPGRFSGRQFSNSRSEMNVSTLELGDSALYLCASSPNLGQQAAFFGQGTRLTVV.

The genes are TRBV11-2 and TRBJ2-7; TRBD1 agrees at 7 bases. The CDR3 sequence is 13 residues long. Germline CDR1 and CDR2: SGHAT and FQNNGV. Trimming removed 4 bases from V and 6 bases from J; junction bases left unmatched: 6. CDR3 sequence reads: CASSSRRGREQYV. In DNA form, the CDR3 reads TGTGCCAGCAGCTCACGTAGGGGGCGCGAGCAGTACGTC.

This chain connects TRBV7-3 to TRBJ2-2; TRBD1 matches at 9 bases. The CDR3 extends over 14 amino acids. Looked up from germline, CDR1 is SGHTA and CDR2 is FQGTGA. V lost 6 bases to trimming and J lost 5 bases; unmatched junction nucleotides: 4. CDR3 sequence: CASSDDRGTGELFF. DNA for the CDR3: TGTGCCAGCAGTGATGACAGGGGGACCGGGGAGCTGTTTTTT.

The chain is built from TRBV24-1 and TRBJ2-1; perhaps D is TRBD1 or TRBD2 (5 bases each). Per germline, CDR1 KGHDR and CDR2 SFDVKD. CDR3 size: 16 residues. V was shortened by 5 bases and J by 4 bases, with 17 bases between the two germline ends. In DNA form, the CDR3 reads TGTGCCACCAGTGGGGGCCCCCGGGACGGGTACAATGAGCAGTTCTTC. It yields the protein CATSGGPRDGYNEQFF.